Each of the 9 T cell receptor beta chains below was sequenced from the same sample in a study of T cells in Graves' hyperthyroidism and ophthalmopathy. RNA transcripts were the template for amplifying TCR beta CDR3 regions. The HTBI set primed first-round TCR CDR3 RT-PCR. TCRdb re-called the multiplex PCR reads with MiXCR, one entry per CDR3 protein. This table has a few hundred thousand distinct CDR3 sequences, 15% to 17% appearing once. The source material was blood. The receptors were gathered from a young woman with Graves' hyperthyroidism.

The chain uses TRBV11-2 and TRBJ2-7, with 8 bases that match TRBD2. J gave up 5 bases and V 2 bases, and 14 bases lay outside the gene matches. The germline V gene has CDR1 SGHAT and CDR2 FQNNGV. The CDR3 is 17 residues long. CDR3 loop: CASSLSMAGAGEDEQYF. Here the CDR3 DNA reads TGTGCCAGCAGCTTATCGATGGCCGGAGCGGGAGAGGACGAGCAGTACTTC.

This clonotype was counted many times. The V call is TRBV7-3, the J call TRBJ2-7; perhaps TRBD2 as D (6 bases). In germline, CDR1 is SGHTA, CDR2 FQGTGA. The CDR3 runs to 15 residues. The germline V and J ends were trimmed by 2 bases and 2 bases, with 13 bases remaining between them. DNA for the CDR3: TGTGCCAGCAGCTTATTTTCGGGGGAAGCCTACGAGCAGTACTTC. This translates into CASSLFSGEAYEQYF.

This clonotype came up many times. The chain uses TRBV19 and TRBJ2-2; D is unclear. Trimming shortened V by 2 bases and J by 4 bases, and 14 bases separated the two germline ends. The CDR3 covers 16 residues. The germline gives CDR1 LNHDA, CDR2 SQIVND (reference sequence). The CDR3 sequence: CASSITESIVTGELFF. The CDR3 region has the DNA TGTGCCAGTAGTATAACGGAAAGTATCGTCACCGGGGAGCTGTTTTTT. The full variable domain, with the rest looked up from reference TRBV19 and TRBJ2-2, is DGGITQSPKYLFRKEGQNVTLSCEQNLNHDAMYWYRQDPGQGLRLIYYSQIVNDFQKGDIAEGYSVSREKKESFPLTVTSAQKNPTAFYLCASSITESIVTGELFFGEGSRLTVL.

This clonotype has more than one count but fewer than ten. Mismatch with germline at one junction end may stem from a read error. The chain joins TRBV30 to TRBJ1-1; D gene uncertain. The germline gives CDR1 GTSNPN, CDR2 SVGIG (reference sequence). This CDR3 has 12 amino acids. Written as DNA, the CDR3 is TGTGCCTGTGAGGAACAAAACACTGAAGCTCTCTTT. Translating it yields CACEEQNTEALF.

The chain combines TRBV5-6 with TRBJ2-5; 10 nucleotides agree with TRBD1. Germline lookup yields CDR1 SGHDT and CDR2 YYEEEE. With 3 bases clipped from V and 3 bases from J, the junction kept 2 bases outside the gene matches. This CDR3 region has 14 residues. The CDR3 sequence: CASSWGTGEETQYF. In DNA form, the CDR3 reads TGTGCCAGCAGCTGGGGGACAGGGGAAGAGACCCAGTACTTC. Full variable domain (remainder filled in from reference TRBV5-6 and TRBJ2-5): DAGVTQSPTHLIKTRGQQVTLRCSPKSGHDTVSWYQQALGQGPQFIFQYYEEEERQRGNFPDRFSGHQFPNYSSELNVNALLLGDSALYLCASSWGTGEETQYFGPGTRLLVL.

In this sample, this clonotype turned up many times. CDR3 DNA sequence: TGTGCCAGCAGTTTAGCGGGGACAGGGAACTATGGCTACACCTTC. Protein sequence: CASSLAGTGNYGYTF. The genes are TRBV12-3 or TRBV12-4 and TRBJ1-2; 9 bases are shared with TRBD1. The CDR3 is 15 amino acids. V was pared by 0 bases and J by 2 bases, with 1 base of the junction left unmatched.

In its sample, this clonotype was seen a few times. This CDR3 is CASSQEFGNEQFF. DNA of the CDR3: TGTGCCAGCAGCCAGGAATTTGGGAATGAGCAGTTCTTC. The J gene is TRBJ2-1, the V gene TRBV7-3; D is unclear. Trimming pared 5 bases from V and 7 bases from J, leaving 12 bases between. The CDR3 length is 13 residues. Germline CDR1 reads SGHTA; CDR2 reads FQGTGA.

This clonotype was seen at least ten times. V usage is TRBV20-1 and J usage is TRBJ1-5; D is undetermined. Deletions cut 4 bases from V and 6 bases from J, with 13 bases between. Germline V gives CDR1 DFQATT, CDR2 SNEGSKA (reference sequence). This CDR3 has 13 residues. CDR3 sequence (DNA): TGCAGTGCTATTTTGCTCGGCGGTCAGCCCCAGCATTTT. Translated, it gives CSAILLGGQPQHF.

The chain combines TRBV20-1 with TRBJ2-3; 8 nucleotides align to TRBD1. Trimming cost V 6 bases and J 4 bases; bases outside gene matches: 3. CDR1 is DFQATT, CDR2 SNEGSKA, per germline (reference sequence). The CDR3 runs 12 residues. Here the CDR3 DNA reads TGCAGTGCCCCGGACAGGGCAGATACGCAGTATTTT. Translated: CSAPDRADTQYF.